This T cell receptor beta chain comes out of a study of T-cell reconstitution after alpha-beta-depleted transplantation in children. This clonotype was seen at least ten times. Molecular barcoding with unique molecular identifiers was used for the TCRbeta library. TCRdb re-derived calls from the PCR reads in MiXCR, one entry per CDR3 protein. The data contain approximately 490,000 distinct CDR3 sequences, approximately 13% of them singletons. The junction had 12 bases not matched to a gene; V was cut back by 6 bases and J by 7 bases. CDR1 and CDR2 (germline): SEHNR, FQNEAQ (reference sequence). The CDR3 is 15 amino acids.

This chain connects TRBV7-9 to TRBJ2-7; 10 bases match TRBD1. Sequences were derived from PBMCs from the stem cell graft donor, sampled from the stem cell graft. This receptor was identified in a human donor who donated a stem cell graft to a child with combined immunodeficiency. CDR3: CASSSSGTGEGEQYF. For the CDR3, the DNA is TGTGCCAGCAGTTCATCCGGGACAGGGGAGGGGGAGCAGTACTTC.